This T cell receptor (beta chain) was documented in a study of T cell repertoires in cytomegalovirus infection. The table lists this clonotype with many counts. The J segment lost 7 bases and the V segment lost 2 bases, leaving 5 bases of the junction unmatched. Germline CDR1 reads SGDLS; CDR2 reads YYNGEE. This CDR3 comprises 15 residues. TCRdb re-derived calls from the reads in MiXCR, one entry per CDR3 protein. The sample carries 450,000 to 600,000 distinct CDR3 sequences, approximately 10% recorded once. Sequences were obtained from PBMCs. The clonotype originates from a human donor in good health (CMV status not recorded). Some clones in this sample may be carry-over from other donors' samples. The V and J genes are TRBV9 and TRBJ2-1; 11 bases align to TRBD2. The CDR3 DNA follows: TGTGCCAGCAGCGTTTCCGGGACTAGCGGTAATGAGCAGTTCTTC. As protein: CASSVSGTSGNEQFF.